Detailed here is one TCR beta chain. This record comes from a study of blood T cells in healthy people across ages. The CDR3 covers 14 residues. V was clipped by 0 bases and J by 4 bases, with 10 bases between them. Germline V gene lookup returns CDR1 DFQATT and CDR2 SNEGSKA (reference sequence). Caucasian individuals from Russia who were healthy and aged 6 to 90 acted as donors. Researchers collected around 10 milliliters of peripheral blood from every single donor. Primers used in a second PCR of roughly 6 to 11 cycles were a sample-barcoded 5' primer and a J-beta primer mix. TCRdb reanalysed the 5' RACE reads using MiXCR and keeps one entry per CDR3 protein. The sample contains about 730,000 distinct CDR3 sequences, 35% to 45% of which appear only once.

This TCR was recovered from a woman aged 55-69 years in good health. The source material was blood. This sequence joins TRBV20-1 and TRBJ2-1; unclear D gene. The CDR3 DNA reads TGCAGTGCTAGAGAGGTGGGGTTGTACAATGAGCAGTTCTTC. Translation: CSAREVGLYNEQFF.